This T cell receptor beta chain was recovered during a study of cytomegalovirus exposure and HLA in healthy donors. Per germline, CDR1 MNHNS and CDR2 SASEGT. The ends lost 2 bases at V and 0 bases at J; junction bases unmatched: 4. The CDR3 extends over 15 amino acids. Clones were sequenced by immunoSEQ multiplex PCR, and TCRdb holds only the in-frame ones, with some missing. The sample has about 74,000 clones, 94% seen once; the top ten hold around 1.5%. Sequenced material: PBMCs. This clonotype was obtained from a man aged 18 to 35 in good health and CMV-seropositive. The chain combines TRBV6-1 with TRBJ2-7; TRBD2 matches 7 bases. DNA of the CDR3: TGTGCCAGCAGTGAAAGGGGACTATCCTCCTACGAGCAGTACTTC. It is translated as CASSERGLSSYEQYF.